Sequencing of this T cell receptor beta chain was carried out in a study of early T cells in non-severe SARS-CoV-2 infection. Study details: From unsorted whole blood, bulk RNA was sequenced, and the chains remained unpaired. The study, taken as a whole, reports: The VDJdb matching leaned toward anti-spike CD8 responses and overlooked private and CD4 specificities.

The ends lost 8 bases at V and 7 bases at J; junction bases unmatched: 10. This CDR3 comprises 14 residues. CDR1 MDHEN and CDR2 SYDVKM come from the germline V gene. Individual cDNA molecules were tagged with unique molecular identifiers. TCRdb passed the 5' RACE reads through MiXCR, listing each CDR3 protein once. The data hold about 66,000 distinct CDR3 sequences, with roughly an eighth observed a single time. This clonotype was recorded a few times. The antigen is unknown. This receptor was taken from an adult who was a healthcare worker with PCR-confirmed SARS-CoV-2 infection or an uninfected control (not recorded which). The sequencing input was whole blood. The chain links TRBV28 to TRBJ2-3, with 9 bases identical to TRBD1. This CDR3 reads CASSTGTGRNTQYF. The CDR3 coding sequence is TGTGCCAGCTCAACCGGGACAGGGCGAAATACGCAGTATTTT.